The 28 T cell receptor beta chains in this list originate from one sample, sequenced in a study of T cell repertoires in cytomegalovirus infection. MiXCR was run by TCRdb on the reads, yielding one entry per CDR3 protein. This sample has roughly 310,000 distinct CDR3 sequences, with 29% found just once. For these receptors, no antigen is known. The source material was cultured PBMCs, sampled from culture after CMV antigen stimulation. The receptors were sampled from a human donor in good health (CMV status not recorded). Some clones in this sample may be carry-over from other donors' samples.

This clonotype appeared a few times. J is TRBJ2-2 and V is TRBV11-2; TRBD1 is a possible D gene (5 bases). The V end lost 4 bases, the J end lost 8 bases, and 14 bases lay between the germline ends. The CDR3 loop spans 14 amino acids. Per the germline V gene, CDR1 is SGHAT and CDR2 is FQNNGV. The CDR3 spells CASSYRQSQGELFF. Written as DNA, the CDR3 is TGTGCCAGCAGCTACCGACAGTCCCAAGGGGAGCTGTTTTTT.

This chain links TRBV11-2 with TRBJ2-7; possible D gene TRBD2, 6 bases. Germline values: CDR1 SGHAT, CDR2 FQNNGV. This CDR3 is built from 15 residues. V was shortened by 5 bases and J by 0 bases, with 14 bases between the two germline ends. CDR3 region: CASSMYSGSSYEQYF. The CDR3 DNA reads TGTGCCAGCAGCATGTATAGCGGTAGCTCCTACGAGCAGTACTTC.

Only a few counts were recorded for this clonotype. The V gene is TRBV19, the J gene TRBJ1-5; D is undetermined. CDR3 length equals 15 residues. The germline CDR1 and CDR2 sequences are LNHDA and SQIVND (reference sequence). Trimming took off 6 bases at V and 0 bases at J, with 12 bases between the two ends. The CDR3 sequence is CASSSGGNSNQPQHF. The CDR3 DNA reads TGTGCCAGTAGCTCGGGAGGGAATAGCAATCAGCCCCAGCATTTT.

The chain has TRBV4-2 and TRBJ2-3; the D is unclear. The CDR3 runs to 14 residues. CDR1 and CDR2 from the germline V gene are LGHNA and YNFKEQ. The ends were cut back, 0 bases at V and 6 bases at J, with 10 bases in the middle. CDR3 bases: TGTGCCAGCAGCCAAGAGGTTTTGAGGGATACGCAGTATTTT. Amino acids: CASSQEVLRDTQYF.

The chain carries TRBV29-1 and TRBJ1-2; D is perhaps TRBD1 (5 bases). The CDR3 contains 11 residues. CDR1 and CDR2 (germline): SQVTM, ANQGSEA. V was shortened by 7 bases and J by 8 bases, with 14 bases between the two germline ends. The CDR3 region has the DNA TGCAGCGCCAGGGACCTTCGGGGCTACACCTTC. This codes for CSARDLRGYTF. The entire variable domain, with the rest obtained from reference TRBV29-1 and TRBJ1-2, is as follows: SAVISQKPSRDICQRGTSLTIQCQVDSQVTMMFWYRQQPGQSLTLIATANQGSEATYESGFVIDKFPISRPNLTFSTLTVSNMSPEDSSIYLCSARDLRGYTFGSGTRLTVV.

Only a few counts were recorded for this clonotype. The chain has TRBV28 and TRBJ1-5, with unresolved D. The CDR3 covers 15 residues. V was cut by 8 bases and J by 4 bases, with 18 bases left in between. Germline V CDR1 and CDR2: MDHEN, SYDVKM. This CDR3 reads CASLPPPRRNQPQHF. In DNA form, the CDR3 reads TGTGCCAGCCTACCCCCTCCTAGGCGGAATCAGCCCCAGCATTTT.

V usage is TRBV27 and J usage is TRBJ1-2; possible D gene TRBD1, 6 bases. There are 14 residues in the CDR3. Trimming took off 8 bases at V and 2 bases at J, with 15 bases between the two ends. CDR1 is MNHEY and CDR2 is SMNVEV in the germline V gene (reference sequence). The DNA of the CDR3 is TGTGCCAGCCATGGACAGAACAACAACTATGGCTACACCTTC. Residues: CASHGQNNNYGYTF.

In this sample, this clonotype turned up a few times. As DNA, the CDR3 is TGTGCCAGCAGTTACTCGAGAGAGGACACTGAAGCTTTCTTT. Translation gives CASSYSREDTEAFF. The chain couples TRBV6-5 to TRBJ1-1; no clear D gene. The germline CDR1 and CDR2 sequences are MNHEY and SVGAGI. The length of the CDR3 is 14 residues. V lost 0 bases and J 3 bases, leaving 8 bases between the germline ends.

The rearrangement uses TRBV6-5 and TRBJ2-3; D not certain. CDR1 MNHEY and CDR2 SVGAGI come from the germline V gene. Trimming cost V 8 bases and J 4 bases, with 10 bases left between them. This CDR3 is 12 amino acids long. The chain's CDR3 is CASYTPPDTQYF. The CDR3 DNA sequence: TGTGCCAGCTATACACCCCCAGATACGCAGTATTTT.

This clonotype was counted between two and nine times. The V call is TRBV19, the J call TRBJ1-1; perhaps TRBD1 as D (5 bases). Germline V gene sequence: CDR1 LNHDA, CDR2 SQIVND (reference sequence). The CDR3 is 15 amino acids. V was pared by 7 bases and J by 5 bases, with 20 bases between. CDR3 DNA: TGTGCCAGTACCGACCCCGGGACTCCAGGGACTGAAGCTTTCTTT. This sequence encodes CASTDPGTPGTEAFF.

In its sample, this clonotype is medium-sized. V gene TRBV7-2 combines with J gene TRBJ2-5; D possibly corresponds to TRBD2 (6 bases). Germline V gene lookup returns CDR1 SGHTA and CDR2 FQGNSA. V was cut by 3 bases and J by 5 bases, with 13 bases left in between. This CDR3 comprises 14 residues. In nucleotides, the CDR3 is TGTGCCAGCAGCTTCGGGACTCCAAGGGAGACCCAGTACTTC. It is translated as CASSFGTPRETQYF.

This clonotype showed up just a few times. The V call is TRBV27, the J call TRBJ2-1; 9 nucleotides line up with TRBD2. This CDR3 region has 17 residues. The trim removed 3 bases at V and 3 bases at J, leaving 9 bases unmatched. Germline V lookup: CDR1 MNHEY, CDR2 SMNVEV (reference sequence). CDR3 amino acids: CASSFHQTSGIYNEQFF. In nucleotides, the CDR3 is TGTGCCAGCAGTTTTCATCAGACTAGCGGAATCTACAATGAGCAGTTCTTC.

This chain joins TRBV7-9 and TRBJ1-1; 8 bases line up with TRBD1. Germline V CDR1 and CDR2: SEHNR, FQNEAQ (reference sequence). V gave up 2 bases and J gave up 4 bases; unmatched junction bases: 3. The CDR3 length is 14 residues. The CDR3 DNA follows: TGTGCCAGCAGCTTAACGACAGGGGTCACTGAAGCTTTCTTT. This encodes CASSLTTGVTEAFF.

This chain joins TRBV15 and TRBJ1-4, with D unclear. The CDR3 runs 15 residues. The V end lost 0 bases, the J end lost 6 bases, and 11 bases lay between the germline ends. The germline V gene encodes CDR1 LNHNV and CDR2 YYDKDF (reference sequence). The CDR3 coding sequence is TGTGCCACCAGCAGAGATCTCCAGCTTCATGAAAAACTGTTTTTT. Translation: CATSRDLQLHEKLFF.

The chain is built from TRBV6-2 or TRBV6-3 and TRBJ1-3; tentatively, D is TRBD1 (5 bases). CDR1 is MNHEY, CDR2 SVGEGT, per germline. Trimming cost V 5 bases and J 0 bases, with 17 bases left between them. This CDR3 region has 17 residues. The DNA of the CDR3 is TGTGCCAGCAGTGCTTTACGACAGATCCCCTCTGGAAACACCATATATTTT. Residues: CASSALRQIPSGNTIYF.

The CDR3 region is CASSLWREGNIQYF. For the CDR3, the DNA is TGTGCCAGCAGCTTATGGCGGGAAGGAAACATTCAGTACTTC. This chain joins TRBV11-2 and TRBJ2-4; tentative D call: TRBD2 (6 bases). Germline CDR1 and CDR2: SGHAT and FQNNGV. The CDR3 spans 14 residues. Between the trimmed V and J ends, which lost 2 bases and 6 bases, there was a span of 11 bases.

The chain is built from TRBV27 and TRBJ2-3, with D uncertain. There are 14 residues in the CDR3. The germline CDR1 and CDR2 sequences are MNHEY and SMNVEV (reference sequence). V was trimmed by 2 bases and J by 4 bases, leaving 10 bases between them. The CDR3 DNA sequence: TGTGCCAGCAGTTTAGCATTCCGGGCAGATACGCAGTATTTT. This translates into CASSLAFRADTQYF.

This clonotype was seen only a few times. The CDR3 nucleotides read TGTGCCTGGAGTAAAAAGAAGAATCAGCCCCAGCATTTT. Translated: CAWSKKKNQPQHF. The chain is built from TRBV30 and TRBJ1-5; D unclear. Between the trimmed V and J ends, which lost 2 bases and 4 bases, there was a span of 9 bases. The CDR3 contains 13 residues. Germline lookup yields CDR1 GTSNPN and CDR2 SVGIG (reference sequence).

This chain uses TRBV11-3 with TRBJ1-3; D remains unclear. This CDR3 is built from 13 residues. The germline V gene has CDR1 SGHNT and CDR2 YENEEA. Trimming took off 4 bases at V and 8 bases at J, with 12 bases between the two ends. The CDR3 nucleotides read TGTGCCAGCAGCTCGTCTTGGCAGGACACCATATATTTT. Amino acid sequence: CASSSSWQDTIYF.

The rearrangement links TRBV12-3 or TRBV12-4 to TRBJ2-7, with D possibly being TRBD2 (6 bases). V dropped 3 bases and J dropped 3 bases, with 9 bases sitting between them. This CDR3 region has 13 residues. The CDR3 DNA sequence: TGTGCCAGCAGTTTTCATAGCGGCTACGAGCAGTACTTC. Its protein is CASSFHSGYEQYF.

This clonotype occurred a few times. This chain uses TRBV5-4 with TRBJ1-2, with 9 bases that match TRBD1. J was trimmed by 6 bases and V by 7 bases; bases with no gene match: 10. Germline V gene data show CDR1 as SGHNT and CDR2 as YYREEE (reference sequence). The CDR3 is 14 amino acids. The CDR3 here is CASVPGQGKDGYTF. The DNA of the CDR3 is TGTGCCAGCGTTCCGGGACAGGGAAAAGATGGCTACACCTTC.

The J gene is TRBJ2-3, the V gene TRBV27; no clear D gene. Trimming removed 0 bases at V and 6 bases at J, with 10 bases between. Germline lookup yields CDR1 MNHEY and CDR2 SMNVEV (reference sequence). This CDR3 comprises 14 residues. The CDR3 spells CASSLSRTLDTQYF. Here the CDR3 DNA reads TGTGCCAGCAGTTTATCTCGGACCTTGGATACGCAGTATTTT.

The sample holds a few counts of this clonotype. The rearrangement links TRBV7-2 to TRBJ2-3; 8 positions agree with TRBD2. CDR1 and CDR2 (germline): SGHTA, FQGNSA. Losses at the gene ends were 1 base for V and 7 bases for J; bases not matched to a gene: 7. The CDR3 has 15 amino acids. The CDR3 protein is CASSLDAGGTYTQYF. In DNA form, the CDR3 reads TGTGCCAGCAGCTTAGACGCGGGGGGCACCTATACGCAGTATTTT.

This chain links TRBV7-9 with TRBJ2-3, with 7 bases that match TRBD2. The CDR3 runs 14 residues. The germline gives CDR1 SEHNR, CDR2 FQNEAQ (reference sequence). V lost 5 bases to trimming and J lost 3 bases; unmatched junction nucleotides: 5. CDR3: CASSPPGRTDTQYF. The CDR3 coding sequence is TGTGCCAGCAGCCCCCCCGGGAGGACAGATACGCAGTATTTT.

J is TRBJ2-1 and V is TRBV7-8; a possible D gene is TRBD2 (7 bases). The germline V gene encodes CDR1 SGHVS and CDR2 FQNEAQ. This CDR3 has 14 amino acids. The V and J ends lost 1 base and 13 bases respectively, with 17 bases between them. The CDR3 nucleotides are TGTGCCAGCAGCTTAGGGCTCTTAGGGGGGGGTCAGTTCTTC. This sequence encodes CASSLGLLGGGQFF.

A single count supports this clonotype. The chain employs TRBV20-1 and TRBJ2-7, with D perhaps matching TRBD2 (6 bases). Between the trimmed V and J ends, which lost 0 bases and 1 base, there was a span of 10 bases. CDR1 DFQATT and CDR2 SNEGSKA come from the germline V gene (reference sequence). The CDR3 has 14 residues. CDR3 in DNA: TGCAGTGCTAGAGAGAGTCTAGCGTCCTACGAGCAGTACTTC. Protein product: CSARESLASYEQYF.

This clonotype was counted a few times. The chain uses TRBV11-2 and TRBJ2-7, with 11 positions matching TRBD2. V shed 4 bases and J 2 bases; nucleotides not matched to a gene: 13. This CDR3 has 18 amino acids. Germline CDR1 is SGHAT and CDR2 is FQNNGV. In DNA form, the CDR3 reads TGTGCCAGCAGCTCCCTTAATAACCTAGCGGGGGGCACCTACGAGCAGTACTTC. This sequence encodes CASSSLNNLAGGTYEQYF.

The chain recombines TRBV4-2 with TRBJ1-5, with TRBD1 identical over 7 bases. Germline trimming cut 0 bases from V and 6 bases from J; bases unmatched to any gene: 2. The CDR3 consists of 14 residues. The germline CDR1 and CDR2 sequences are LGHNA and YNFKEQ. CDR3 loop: CASSQEGGGQPQHF. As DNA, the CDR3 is TGTGCCAGCAGCCAAGAAGGGGGCGGTCAGCCCCAGCATTTT.